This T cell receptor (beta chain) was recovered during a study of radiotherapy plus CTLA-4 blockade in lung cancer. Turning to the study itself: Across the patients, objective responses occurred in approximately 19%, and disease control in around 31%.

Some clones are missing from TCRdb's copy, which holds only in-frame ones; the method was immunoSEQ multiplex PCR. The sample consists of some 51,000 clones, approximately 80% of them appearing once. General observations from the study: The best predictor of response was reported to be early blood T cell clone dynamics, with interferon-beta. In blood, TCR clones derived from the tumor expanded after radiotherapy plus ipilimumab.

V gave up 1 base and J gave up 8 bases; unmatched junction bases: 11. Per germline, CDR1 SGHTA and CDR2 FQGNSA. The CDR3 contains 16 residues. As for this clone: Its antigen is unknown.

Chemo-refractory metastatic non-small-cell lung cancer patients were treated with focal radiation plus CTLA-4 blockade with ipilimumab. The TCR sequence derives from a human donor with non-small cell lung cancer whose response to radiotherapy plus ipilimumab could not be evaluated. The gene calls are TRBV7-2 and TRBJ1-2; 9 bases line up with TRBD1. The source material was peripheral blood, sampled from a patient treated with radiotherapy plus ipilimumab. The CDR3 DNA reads TGTGCCAGCAGCTTAGGTAGGGGACAGGGCACGAGAGGCTACACCTTC. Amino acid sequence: CASSLGRGQGTRGYTF.